This T cell receptor beta chain comes out of a study of T cell repertoires in cytomegalovirus infection (dated by TCRdb to between 2018 and 2021). With regard to the full study: Peptide stimulations targeted recently identified HLA-C-restricted CMV epitopes, whose presentation resists viral immunomodulation, together with well-studied HLA-B-restricted epitopes. The HLA type of each donor mattered for the analysis, because public TCR beta signatures pointed to carriage of CMV infection along with the matching HLA type.

As to this clonotype: Its antigen specificity is not known. Base qualities were left out, and no much larger clone turns up one base away.

V is clipped by 3 bases and J by 0 bases, and the sequence between their germline boundaries is 11 bases long. From the cysteine up to the phenylalanine, the CDR3 has a length of 15 residues. Only the CDR3 DNA stays, 45 bases, in frame from base 1. In the paper's terms, the treatment or condition label means: in vitro stimulation with specific CMV peptide epitopes to enrich CMV-specific T cells. Sequencing took place on an Illumina HiSeq 1500. TCRdb reprocessing: public reads trimmed at Q25 with fastp, clones called with MiXCR, in-frame beta chains kept. Every distinct CDR3 protein forms one entry, paired with its most common genes and DNA. In this sample the table shows fewer than 650,000 distinct CDR3 sequences, approximately 40% of which occur a single time. 48% of the sample is held by the ten biggest clonotypes. The paper as a whole reports these results and caveats: Carriers of CMV infection plus the relevant HLA type were discriminated by the cumulative frequency of public TCR beta family members in the study cohort and in an independent 352-donor cohort. The ex vivo response was dominated by HLA-C-restricted CMV-specific TCR beta clonotypes, which also provided the single most frequent clonotype in two of eight donors.

The receptor was isolated from a human donor in good health (CMV status not recorded). Some clones in this sample may be carry-over from other donors' samples. The chain is assembled from TRBV12-3 or TRBV12-4 and TRBJ2-5; the D region possibly corresponds to TRBD1 (6 bases align). The starting material was cultured PBMCs, obtained from culture after CMV antigen stimulation. The sequence in DNA is TGTGCCAGCAGTTTCGGACGGACAGACCAAGAGACCCAGTACTTC. This gives the protein CASSFGRTDQETQYF.